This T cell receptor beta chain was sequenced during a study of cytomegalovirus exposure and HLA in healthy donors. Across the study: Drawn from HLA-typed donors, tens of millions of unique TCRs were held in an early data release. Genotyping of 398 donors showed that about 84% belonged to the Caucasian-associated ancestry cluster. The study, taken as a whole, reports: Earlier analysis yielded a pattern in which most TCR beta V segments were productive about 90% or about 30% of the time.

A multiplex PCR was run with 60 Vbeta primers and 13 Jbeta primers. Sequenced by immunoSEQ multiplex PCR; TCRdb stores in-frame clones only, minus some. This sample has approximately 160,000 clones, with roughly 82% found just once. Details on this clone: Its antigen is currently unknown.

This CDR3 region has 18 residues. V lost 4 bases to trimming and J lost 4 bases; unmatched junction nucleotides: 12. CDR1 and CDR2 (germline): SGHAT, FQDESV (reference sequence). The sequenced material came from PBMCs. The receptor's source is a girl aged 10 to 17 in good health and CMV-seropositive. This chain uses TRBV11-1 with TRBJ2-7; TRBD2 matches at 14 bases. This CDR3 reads CASSSTSGGAAWGYEQYF. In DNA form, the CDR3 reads TGTGCCAGCAGCTCGACTAGCGGGGGGGCCGCTTGGGGGTACGAGCAGTACTTC.